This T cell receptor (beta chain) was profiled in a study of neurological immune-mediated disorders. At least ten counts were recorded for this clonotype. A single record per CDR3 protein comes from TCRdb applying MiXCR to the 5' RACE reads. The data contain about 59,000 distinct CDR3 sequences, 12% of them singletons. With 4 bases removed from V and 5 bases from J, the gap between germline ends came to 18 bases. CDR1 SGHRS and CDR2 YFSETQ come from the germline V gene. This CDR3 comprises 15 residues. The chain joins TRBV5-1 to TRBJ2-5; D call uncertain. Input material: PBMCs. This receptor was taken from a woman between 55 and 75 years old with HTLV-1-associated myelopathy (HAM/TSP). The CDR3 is CASSPNPITRETQYF. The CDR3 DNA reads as TGCGCCAGCAGCCCGAACCCTATCACTCGGGAGACCCAGTACTTC.